This record covers a single T cell receptor (beta chain). The sample is drawn from a study of blood T cell repertoires in COVID-19. Study-level information: T cells, B-cell-depleted T cells, or PBMCs provided the cDNA or gDNA that served as material.

Generated by immunoSEQ multiplex PCR, the TCRdb table keeps only in-frame clones and is missing some. The table lists fewer than 700,000 clones, 85% to 90% of them singletons. This CDR3 is 14 amino acids long. From germline, CDR1 is SGHAT and CDR2 FQNNGV. V was pared by 0 bases and J by 8 bases, with 8 bases between. V gene TRBV11-2 combines with J gene TRBJ1-6, with a weak D call TRBD1 (5 bases). The sample taken for sequencing was peripheral blood. The TCR comes from a woman aged 50 to 60 with COVID-19, enrolled during active disease. The CDR3 nucleotides are TGTGCCAGCAGCTTAGACTCGGGGGATTCACCCCTCCACTTT. It specifies CASSLDSGDSPLHF.